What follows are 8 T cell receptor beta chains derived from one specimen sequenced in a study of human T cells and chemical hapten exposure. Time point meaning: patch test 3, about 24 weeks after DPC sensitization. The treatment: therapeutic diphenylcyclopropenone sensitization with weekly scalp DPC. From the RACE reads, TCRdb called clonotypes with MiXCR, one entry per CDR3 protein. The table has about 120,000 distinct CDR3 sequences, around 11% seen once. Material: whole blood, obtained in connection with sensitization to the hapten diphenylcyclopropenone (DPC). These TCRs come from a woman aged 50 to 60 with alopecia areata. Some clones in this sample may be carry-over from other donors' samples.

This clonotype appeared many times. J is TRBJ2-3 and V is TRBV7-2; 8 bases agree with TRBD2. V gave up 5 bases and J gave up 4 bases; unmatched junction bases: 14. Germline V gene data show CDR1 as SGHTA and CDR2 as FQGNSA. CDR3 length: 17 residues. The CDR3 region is CASSPRFGGGRPDTQYF. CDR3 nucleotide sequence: TGTGCCAGCAGCCCCCGATTCGGGGGCGGGAGGCCAGATACGCAGTATTTT.

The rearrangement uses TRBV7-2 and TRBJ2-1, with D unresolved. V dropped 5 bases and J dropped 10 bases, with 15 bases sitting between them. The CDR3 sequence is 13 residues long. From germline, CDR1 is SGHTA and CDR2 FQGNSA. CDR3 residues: CASSSSGRWEQFF. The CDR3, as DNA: TGTGCCAGCAGCAGTTCGGGTCGATGGGAGCAGTTCTTC. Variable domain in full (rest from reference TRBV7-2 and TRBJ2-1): GAGVSQSPSNKVTEKGKDVELRCDPISGHTALYWYRQSLGQGLEFLIYFQGNSAPDKSGLPSDRFSAERTGGSVSTLTIQRTQQEDSAVYLCASSSSGRWEQFFGPGTRLTVL.

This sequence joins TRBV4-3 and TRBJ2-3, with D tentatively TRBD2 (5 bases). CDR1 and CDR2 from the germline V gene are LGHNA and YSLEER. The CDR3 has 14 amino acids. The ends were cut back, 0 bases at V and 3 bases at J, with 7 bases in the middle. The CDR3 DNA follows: TGCGCCAGCAGCCAAGAGACGGGGACAGATACGCAGTATTTT. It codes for CASSQETGTDTQYF.

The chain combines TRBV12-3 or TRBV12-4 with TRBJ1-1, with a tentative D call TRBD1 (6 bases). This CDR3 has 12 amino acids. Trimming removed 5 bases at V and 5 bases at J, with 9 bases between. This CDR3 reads CASSTGWTEAFF. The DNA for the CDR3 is TGTGCCAGCAGTACAGGGTGGACTGAAGCTTTCTTT.

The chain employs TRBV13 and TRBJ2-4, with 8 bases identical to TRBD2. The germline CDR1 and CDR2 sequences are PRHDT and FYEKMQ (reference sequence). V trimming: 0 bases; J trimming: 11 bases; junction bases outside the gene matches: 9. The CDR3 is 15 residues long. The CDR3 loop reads CASSLGALAGGVQYF. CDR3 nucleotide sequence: TGTGCCAGCAGCTTAGGGGCCCTCGCGGGAGGAGTTCAGTACTTC.

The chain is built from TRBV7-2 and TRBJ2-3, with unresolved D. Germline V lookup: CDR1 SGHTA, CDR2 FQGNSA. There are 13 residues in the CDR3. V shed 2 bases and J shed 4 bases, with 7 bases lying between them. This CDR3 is CASSLRVADTQYF. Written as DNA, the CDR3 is TGTGCCAGCAGCTTAAGAGTGGCAGATACGCAGTATTTT.

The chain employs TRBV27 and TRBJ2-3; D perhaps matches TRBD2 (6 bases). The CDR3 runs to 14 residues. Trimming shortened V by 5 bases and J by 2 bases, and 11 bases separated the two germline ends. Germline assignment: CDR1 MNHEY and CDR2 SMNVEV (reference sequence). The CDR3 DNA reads TGTGCCAGCAGTCTTACGGGAGCCACAGATACGCAGTATTTT. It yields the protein CASSLTGATDTQYF.

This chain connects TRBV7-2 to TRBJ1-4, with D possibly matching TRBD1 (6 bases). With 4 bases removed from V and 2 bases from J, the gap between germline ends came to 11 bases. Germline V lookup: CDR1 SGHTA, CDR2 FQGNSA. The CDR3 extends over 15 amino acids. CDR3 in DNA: TGTGCCAGCAGCTCCAGGGGTTTCACTAATGAAAAACTGTTTTTT. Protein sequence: CASSSRGFTNEKLFF.